The 9 T cell receptor beta chains below come from one sample, sequenced in a study of T cells after yellow fever vaccination. TCRdb re-derived calls from the 5' RACE reads in MiXCR, one entry per CDR3 protein. The data contain some 390,000 distinct CDR3 sequences, around 20% of them seen just once; the ten biggest clones take up around 17%. Sequenced material: PBMCs, taken before the yellow fever booster vaccination. All receptors come from a man aged 18 to 30 who received the YFV17D yellow fever vaccine.

This clonotype has just a few counts. The chain combines TRBV12-3 or TRBV12-4 with TRBJ2-6; TRBD1 aligns across 9 bases. V lost 6 bases, J lost 7 bases, and 7 bases stayed unmatched. The CDR3 covers 15 residues. In DNA, the CDR3 is TGTGCCAGCAGCCACCGGGACAGGGCCGCCAACGTCCTGACTTTC. Protein product: CASSHRDRAANVLTF.

There are a few counts of this clonotype. The chain recombines TRBV29-1 with TRBJ2-7; 12 bases are a match to TRBD1. V lost 7 bases, J lost 4 bases, and 5 bases stayed unmatched. Germline CDR1 reads SQVTM; CDR2 reads ANQGSEA. The CDR3 loop spans 13 amino acids. CDR3 DNA sequence: TGCAGCGGTCGGGACAGGGGGCAGTACGAGCAGTACTTC. Amino acid sequence: CSGRDRGQYEQYF.

This clonotype was recorded a few times. The rearrangement links TRBV5-6 to TRBJ2-1, with TRBD1 identical over 8 bases. J was trimmed by 7 bases and V by 0 bases; bases with no gene match: 6. CDR1 is SGHDT and CDR2 is YYEEEE in the germline V gene. There are 15 residues in the CDR3. CDR3 loop: CASSLGTGFGNEQFF. CDR3 sequence (DNA): TGTGCCAGCAGCTTGGGGACAGGGTTTGGGAATGAGCAGTTCTTC.

The chain links TRBV9 to TRBJ2-2; 9 nucleotides agree with TRBD2. The J segment lost 3 bases and the V segment lost 0 bases, leaving 6 bases of the junction unmatched. The CDR3 spans 17 residues. Germline CDR1 is SGDLS and CDR2 is YYNGEE. The DNA of the CDR3 is TGTGCCAGCAGCGTAGCTGGGACTAGCAAGCACACCGGGGAGCTGTTTTTT. Its translation: CASSVAGTSKHTGELFF.

This clonotype occurred once. This sequence joins TRBV7-8 and TRBJ1-2; TRBD1 is a possible D gene (6 bases). The germline V gene has CDR1 SGHVS and CDR2 FQNEAQ. The CDR3 has 16 amino acids. Deletions cut 5 bases from V and 5 bases from J, with 21 bases between. DNA of the CDR3: TGTGCCAGCAGCGGGAGTCTCGGGGGGGCCCCTTATGGCTACACCTTC. The encoded protein is CASSGSLGGAPYGYTF.

The rearrangement links TRBV9 to TRBJ2-1; D not resolved. This CDR3 comprises 12 residues. Looked up from germline, CDR1 is SGDLS and CDR2 is YYNGEE. V dropped 3 bases and J dropped 6 bases, with 7 bases sitting between them. The DNA for the CDR3 is TGTGCCAGCAGCGCGGCCCCCAATGAGCAGTTCTTC. It specifies CASSAAPNEQFF. The variable domain in full, completed from reference TRBV9 and TRBJ2-1, reads DSGVTQTPKHLITATGQRVTLRCSPRSGDLSVYWYQQSLDQGLQFLIQYYNGEERAKGNILERFSAQQFPDLHSELNLSSLELGDSALYFCASSAAPNEQFFGPGTRLTVL.

V is TRBV9 and J is TRBJ1-2; unclear D gene. Trimming shortened V by 4 bases and J by 4 bases, and 17 bases separated the two germline ends. Germline V gene lookup returns CDR1 SGDLS and CDR2 YYNGEE. The CDR3 is 15 residues long. The CDR3 loop is CASSQGPNTLYGYTF. The DNA for the CDR3 is TGTGCCAGCAGCCAAGGACCGAACACCCTCTATGGCTACACCTTC.

This clonotype turned up a few times. CDR3 in DNA: TGTGCCAGTAGTATAGAAGTGCTGGTAGGTTCTCAGTTCTTC. It specifies CASSIEVLVGSQFF. This chain joins TRBV19 and TRBJ2-1; D is unclear. CDR1 and CDR2 (germline): LNHDA, SQIVND (reference sequence). This CDR3 spans 14 amino acids. V lost 0 bases to trimming and J lost 13 bases, with 16 bases between them.

This clonotype was seen only once. The rearrangement links TRBV9 to TRBJ2-7; 9 nucleotides align to TRBD2. The ends lost 0 bases at V and 7 bases at J; junction bases unmatched: 8. This CDR3 has 15 residues. Germline CDR1 and CDR2: SGDLS and YYNGEE. This CDR3 is CASSVGSAGGREQYF. As DNA, the CDR3 is TGTGCCAGCAGCGTAGGGTCAGCGGGGGGACGGGAGCAGTACTTC. The full variable domain, rest sourced from reference TRBV9 and TRBJ2-7, is DSGVTQTPKHLITATGQRVTLRCSPRSGDLSVYWYQQSLDQGLQFLIQYYNGEERAKGNILERFSAQQFPDLHSELNLSSLELGDSALYFCASSVGSAGGREQYFGPGTRLTVT.